This T cell receptor (beta chain) was recovered during a study of T cell responses to AZD1222 COVID-19 vaccine. Overall study: Second doses were pooled across both intervals (about 4 or about 12 weeks). Study-level findings and limits: Donors were largely white British and mainly female; clonal diversity was possibly underestimated. Sampling captured repertoires only after the peak T cell response.

Assay: immunoSEQ multiplex PCR; the TCRdb copy retains only in-frame clones and omits some. The data contain roughly 120,000 clones, around 92% of them singletons. Concerning this clone itself: No antigen is known for it.

The CDR3 is 16 residues long. The V gene's germline CDR1 is SGHRS and CDR2 YFSETQ. V gave up 1 base and J gave up 7 bases; unmatched junction bases: 7. The sequence derives from an adult in good health. V is TRBV5-1 and J is TRBJ2-3; TRBD2 aligns across 12 bases. Sequenced here: peripheral blood, sampled on day 0 of AZD1222 vaccination. CDR3 coding DNA: TGCGCCAGCAGCTTGACGCTAGCGGGAGGGCCCAATACGCAGTATTTT. It specifies CASSLTLAGGPNTQYF. Drawing the rest from reference TRBV5-1 and TRBJ2-3, the complete variable domain is KAGVTQTPRYLIKTRGQQVTLSCSPISGHRSVSWYQQTPGQGLQFLFEYFSETQRNKGNFPGRFSGRQFSNSRSEMNVSTLELGDSALYLCASSLTLAGGPNTQYFGPGTRLTVL.